One sample yielded the 25 T cell receptor beta chains listed below, sequenced in a study of cytomegalovirus exposure and HLA in healthy donors. Primers included in the PCR were 60 Vbeta and 13 Jbeta primers. Assay: immunoSEQ multiplex PCR; the TCRdb copy retains only in-frame clones and omits some. The sample totals 200,000 to 250,000 clones. The sequencing input was PBMCs. The receptors come from a girl aged 2-9 years in good health and CMV-seropositive.

The J gene is TRBJ2-7, the V gene TRBV4-2; maybe TRBD2 (5 bases). V was trimmed by 1 base and J by 2 bases, leaving 9 bases between them. This CDR3 comprises 14 residues. Germline CDR1 is LGHNA and CDR2 is YNFKEQ. CDR3 nucleotide sequence: TGTGCCAGCAGCCAAGGAGAGGGCGCCTACGAGCAGTACTTC. Amino acid sequence: CASSQGEGAYEQYF.

This chain links TRBV19 with TRBJ2-7, with 7 bases fitting TRBD1. Losses at the gene ends were 3 bases for V and 3 bases for J; bases not matched to a gene: 5. The CDR3 is 14 amino acids. Germline loops: CDR1 LNHDA, CDR2 SQIVND (reference sequence). This CDR3 reads CASSIGTANYEQYF. CDR3 DNA: TGTGCCAGTAGTATCGGGACAGCCAACTACGAGCAGTACTTC.

The gene calls are TRBV6-1 and TRBJ1-2, with TRBD1 matching 9 bases. The junction had 8 bases not matched to a gene; V was cut back by 3 bases and J by 6 bases. Germline loops: CDR1 MNHNS, CDR2 SASEGT. The CDR3 consists of 15 residues. In nucleotides, the CDR3 is TGTGCCAGCAGTGAGCGACAGGGGGGGATGGATGGCTACACCTTC. Its translation: CASSERQGGMDGYTF.

The chain joins TRBV5-1 to TRBJ1-1; D unclear. CDR3 size: 15 residues. With 0 bases removed from V and 5 bases from J, the gap between germline ends came to 14 bases. The germline CDR1 and CDR2 sequences are SGHRS and YFSETQ. CDR3 amino acids: CASSLAASRYTEAFF. Written as DNA, the CDR3 is TGCGCCAGCAGCTTGGCCGCCAGTCGTTATACTGAAGCTTTCTTT.

The gene calls are TRBV6-1 and TRBJ1-2, with a tentative D call TRBD1 (6 bases). V lost 9 bases to trimming and J lost 6 bases, with 20 bases between them. This CDR3 is built from 14 residues. Looked up from germline, CDR1 is MNHNS and CDR2 is SASEGT. The DNA of the CDR3 is TGTGCCAGTTCGCACAGGGATAAGAGGGATGGCTACACCTTC. This translates into CASSHRDKRDGYTF.

V gene TRBV7-9 combines with J gene TRBJ2-6, with D maybe TRBD1 (6 bases). CDR1 is SEHNR, CDR2 FQNEAQ, per germline (reference sequence). The CDR3 has 15 residues. Trimming cost V 5 bases and J 1 base, with 9 bases left between them. CDR3 coding DNA: TGTGCCAGCAGCGTAACAGGGTCTGGGGCCAACGTCCTGACTTTC. Encoded protein: CASSVTGSGANVLTF. The full variable domain, in which reference TRBV7-9 and TRBJ2-6 provide the parts outside the CDR3, is DTGVSQNPRHKITKRGQNVTFRCDPISEHNRLYWYRQTLGQGPEFLTYFQNEAQLEKSRLLSDRFSAERPKGSFSTLEIQRTEQGDSAMYLCASSVTGSGANVLTFGAGSRLTVL.

The rearrangement joins TRBV7-9 to TRBJ1-2; TRBD1 might be the D (6 bases). The V end was cut by 0 bases, the J end by 3 bases, with 11 bases between. CDR3 length: 15 amino acids. CDR1 is SEHNR and CDR2 is FQNEAQ in the germline V gene (reference sequence). CDR3 residues: CASSLAPGADYGYTF. CDR3 coding DNA: TGTGCCAGCAGCTTAGCCCCAGGGGCCGACTATGGCTACACCTTC.

This chain uses TRBV4-2 with TRBJ2-3, with a tentative D call TRBD2 (6 bases). Germline lookup yields CDR1 LGHNA and CDR2 YNFKEQ. V was shortened by 1 base and J by 8 bases, with 13 bases between the two germline ends. The CDR3 spans 14 residues. The CDR3 sequence: CASSQATGEGTQYF. CDR3 DNA: TGTGCCAGCAGCCAAGCTACGGGAGAGGGTACGCAGTATTTT.

The chain uses TRBV7-9 and TRBJ2-5, with TRBD1 matching 12 bases. The J call may be in error: the DNA end matches TRBJ2-7 better. In germline, CDR1 is SEHNR, CDR2 FQNEAQ (reference sequence). The CDR3 is 17 residues long. CDR3 region: CASSLPFSGQGANEQYF. The CDR3, as DNA: TGTGCCAGCAGCCTTCCTTTCTCGGGACAGGGGGCCAACGAGCAGTACTTC.

The V call is TRBV5-4, the J call TRBJ2-1, with 7 bases that match TRBD2. The CDR3 is 16 amino acids. Germline-derived CDR1 and CDR2 are SGHNT and YYREEE (reference sequence). Trimming at V came to 4 bases and at J to 4 bases, leaving 11 bases not matched to a gene. CDR3 in amino acids: CASSSPEGTIYNEQFF. The CDR3 bases are TGTGCCAGCAGCAGCCCTGAGGGGACTATATACAATGAGCAGTTCTTC.

This chain links TRBV10-2 with TRBJ2-7; TRBD1 agrees at 8 bases. The junction had 1 base not matched to a gene; V was cut back by 0 bases and J by 6 bases. This CDR3 region has 13 residues. Germline CDR1 reads WSHSY; CDR2 reads SAAADI. The CDR3 coding sequence is TGCGCCAGCAGTGAGTCTCAGGGGGCCGAGCAGTACTTC. Residues: CASSESQGAEQYF.

The chain recombines TRBV7-2 with TRBJ2-3; the D is unclear. CDR1 and CDR2 from the germline V gene are SGHTA and FQGNSA. This CDR3 has 14 amino acids. V dropped 5 bases and J dropped 2 bases, with 11 bases sitting between them. CDR3 amino acids: CASSPRGSTDTQYF. Written as DNA, the CDR3 is TGTGCCAGCAGCCCTAGAGGCTCCACAGATACGCAGTATTTT.

The chain couples TRBV5-4 to TRBJ1-3; D might be TRBD1 (6 bases). The CDR3 sequence is 14 residues long. The V end lost 3 bases, the J end lost 2 bases, and 9 bases lay between the germline ends. Per the germline V gene, CDR1 is SGHNT and CDR2 is YYREEE (reference sequence). The CDR3 region has the DNA TGTGCCAGCAGCTCCACAGGGACTGGAAACACCATATATTTT. Its protein product is CASSSTGTGNTIYF.

The chain couples TRBV27 to TRBJ2-3; 8 bases are a match to TRBD2. Per germline, CDR1 MNHEY and CDR2 SMNVEV (reference sequence). The CDR3 loop spans 15 amino acids. V lost 3 bases, J lost 3 bases, and 5 bases stayed unmatched. CDR3 DNA: TGTGCCAGCAGTTTCAGCGGGAGAGGAACAGATACGCAGTATTTT. It yields the protein CASSFSGRGTDTQYF.

The chain joins TRBV27 to TRBJ2-1; 8 bases are a match to TRBD2. The CDR3 sequence is 14 residues long. Trimming cost V 5 bases and J 9 bases; bases outside gene matches: 9. Germline-derived CDR1 and CDR2 are MNHEY and SMNVEV (reference sequence). The CDR3 bases are TGTGCCAGCAGTCCCGGGACTAGTTCGGGTGAGCAGTTCTTC. Protein sequence: CASSPGTSSGEQFF.

The chain employs TRBV28 and TRBJ2-7; TRBD1 aligns across 9 bases. This CDR3 contains 14 residues. Germline loops: CDR1 MDHEN, CDR2 SYDVKM. Trimming cost V 10 bases and J 6 bases; bases outside gene matches: 13. CDR3 amino acids: CAISPTGGGGEQYF. The CDR3 nucleotides read TGTGCCATTTCCCCCACAGGGGGCGGGGGCGAGCAGTACTTC.

The chain carries TRBV7-6 and TRBJ2-7; 12 bases are shared with TRBD2. CDR3 length: 18 residues. Trimming at V came to 1 base and at J to 3 bases, leaving 10 bases not matched to a gene. From germline, CDR1 is SGHVS and CDR2 FNYEAQ. CDR3 in DNA: TGTGCCAGCAGCTTAGGGGGTTGGACTAGCGGGGCTGGCTACGAGCAGTACTTC. Translating it yields CASSLGGWTSGAGYEQYF.

V gene TRBV4-1 combines with J gene TRBJ2-7, with D tentatively TRBD1 (5 bases). There are 15 residues in the CDR3. Deletions cut 1 base from V and 3 bases from J, with 13 bases between. Germline loops: CDR1 MGHRA, CDR2 YSYEKL. The CDR3 DNA reads as TGCGCCAGCAGCCAAGGTGGGGCAGCTTACTACGAGCAGTACTTC. Translation gives CASSQGGAAYYEQYF.

The chain carries TRBV19 and TRBJ2-7; 8 bases are a match to TRBD2. Unmatched junction bases numbered 20, after V lost 6 bases and J lost 7 bases. CDR3 length: 17 amino acids. Germline V gene lookup returns CDR1 LNHDA and CDR2 SQIVND (reference sequence). The CDR3, as DNA: TGTGCCAGTAGCCACGTCAGGCCTACTAGCGGCTTAGGAGAGCAGTACTTC. This sequence encodes CASSHVRPTSGLGEQYF.

This chain links TRBV27 with TRBJ2-7, with 10 bases lining up with TRBD2. This CDR3 has 17 residues. CDR1 is MNHEY and CDR2 is SMNVEV in the germline V gene (reference sequence). Trimming cost V 6 bases and J 5 bases; bases outside gene matches: 16. DNA of the CDR3: TGTGCCAGCAGCCCTTCGACAAGCGGACTAGCGGAAAACGAGCAGTACTTC. Translating gives CASSPSTSGLAENEQYF.

The chain recombines TRBV7-5 with TRBJ2-7; whether TRBD2, the table's D call, matches the DNA was not checked. TRBV7-5 is given as a pseudogene. This CDR3 region has 15 residues. CDR3 sequence (DNA): TGTGTCAGAAGCCTCAATAGCGGGAGGGCCAACGAGCAGTACTTC. Encoded protein: CVRSLNSGRANEQYF.

The CDR3 nucleotides read TGCGCCAGCAGCTTGGGGCAGGGACAGGGTTTCTACGAGCAGTACTTC. Translated, it gives CASSLGQGQGFYEQYF. This sequence joins TRBV5-1 and TRBJ2-7, with TRBD1 matching over 9 bases. V lost 0 bases to trimming and J lost 3 bases; unmatched junction nucleotides: 7. Germline values: CDR1 SGHRS, CDR2 YFSETQ. CDR3 length: 16 amino acids.

V usage is TRBV28 and J usage is TRBJ2-7; 8 bases fit TRBD1. This CDR3 is built from 13 residues. V was clipped by 3 bases and J by 5 bases; unmatched bases: 3. Germline loops: CDR1 MDHEN, CDR2 SYDVKM. The chain's CDR3 is CASSFQGADEQYF. CDR3 sequence (DNA): TGTGCCAGCAGTTTTCAGGGGGCGGACGAGCAGTACTTC.

The chain is built from TRBV19 and TRBJ1-5; D is ambiguous. This CDR3 is 15 amino acids long. Germline-derived CDR1 and CDR2 are LNHDA and SQIVND (reference sequence). V gave up 5 bases and J gave up 4 bases, with 15 bases separating them. The CDR3 region is CASSGWEMGNQPQHF. CDR3 nucleotide sequence: TGTGCCAGTAGTGGGTGGGAGATGGGAAATCAGCCCCAGCATTTT. Drawing the rest from reference TRBV19 and TRBJ1-5, the complete variable domain is DGGITQSPKYLFRKEGQNVTLSCEQNLNHDAMYWYRQDPGQGLRLIYYSQIVNDFQKGDIAEGYSVSREKKESFPLTVTSAQKNPTAFYLCASSGWEMGNQPQHFGDGTRLSIL.

V usage is TRBV14 and J usage is TRBJ1-2, with 8 bases that match TRBD1. CDR1 and CDR2 (germline): SGHDN, FVKESK. Unmatched junction bases numbered 16, after V lost 0 bases and J lost 7 bases. This CDR3 has 18 amino acids. CDR3 residues: CASSQDSSLVGTGIGYTF. The CDR3 bases are TGTGCCAGCAGCCAAGATAGTTCGTTGGTCGGGACAGGTATTGGCTACACCTTC.